Below, one T cell receptor beta chain is given with its context. The data are from a study of cytomegalovirus exposure and HLA in healthy donors. The germline gives CDR1 LGHNA, CDR2 YSLEER. The CDR3 is 15 amino acids. V gave up 1 base and J gave up 4 bases, with 14 bases separating them. Sequenced by immunoSEQ multiplex PCR; TCRdb stores in-frame clones only, minus some. The table lists about 160,000 clones, 86% of them singletons. This TCR was recovered from a woman aged 30 to 39 in good health and CMV-seronegative. The chain is built from TRBV4-3 and TRBJ2-7, with D unresolved. Sequenced input: PBMCs. CDR3 protein: CASSQGTGYQYEQYF. CDR3 sequence (DNA): TGCGCCAGCAGCCAAGGGACCGGATACCAGTACGAGCAGTACTTC.